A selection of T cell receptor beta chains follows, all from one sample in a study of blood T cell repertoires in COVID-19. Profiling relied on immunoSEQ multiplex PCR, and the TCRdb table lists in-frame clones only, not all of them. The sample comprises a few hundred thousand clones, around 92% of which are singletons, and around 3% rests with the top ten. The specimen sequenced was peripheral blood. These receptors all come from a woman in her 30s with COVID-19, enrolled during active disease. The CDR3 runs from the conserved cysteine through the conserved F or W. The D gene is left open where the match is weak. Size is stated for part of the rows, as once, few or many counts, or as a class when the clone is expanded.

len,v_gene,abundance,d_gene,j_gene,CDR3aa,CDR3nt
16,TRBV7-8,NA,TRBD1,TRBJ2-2,CASSSLDRGQVGELFF,TGTGCCAGCAGCTCATTAGACAGGGGGCAAGTCGGGGAGCTGTTTTTT
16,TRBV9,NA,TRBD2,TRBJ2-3,CASSVTPSGATDTQYF,TGTGCCAGCAGCGTAACCCCTAGCGGGGCCACAGATACGCAGTATTTT
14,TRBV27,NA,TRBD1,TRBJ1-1,CASTPGTGNTEAFF,TGTGCCAGCACCCCCGGGACAGGGAACACTGAAGCTTTCTTT
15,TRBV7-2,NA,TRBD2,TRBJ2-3,CASSFGLAGTDTQYF,TGTGCCAGCAGCTTCGGACTAGCGGGCACAGATACGCAGTATTTT
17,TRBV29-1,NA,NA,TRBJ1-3,CSVVVRGPEGSGNTIYF,TGCAGCGTTGTGGTGCGTGGGCCGGAGGGCTCTGGAAACACCATATATTTT
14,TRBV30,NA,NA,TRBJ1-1,CAWSVGLVDTEAFF,TGTGCCTGGAGTGTAGGACTCGTCGACACTGAAGCTTTCTTT
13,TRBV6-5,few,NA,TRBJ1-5,CASSRQTNQPQHF,TGTGCCAGCAGCAGACAAACTAATCAGCCCCAGCATTTT
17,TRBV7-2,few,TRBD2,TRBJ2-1,CASSLLSGSSSYNEQFF,TGTGCCAGCAGCTTACTTAGCGGGTCGAGCTCCTACAATGAGCAGTTCTTC
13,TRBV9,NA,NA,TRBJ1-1,CASSARGNTEAFF,TGTGCCAGCAGCGCCCGGGGGAACACTGAAGCTTTCTTT
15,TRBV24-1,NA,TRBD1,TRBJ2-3,CATSEEDRGPDTQYF,TGTGCCACCAGTGAAGAAGACAGGGGGCCAGATACGCAGTATTTT
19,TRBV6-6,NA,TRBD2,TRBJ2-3,CASSPPGTSGRQVTDTQYF,TGTGCCAGCAGTCCCCCCGGGACTAGCGGGAGACAGGTAACGGATACGCAGTATTTT
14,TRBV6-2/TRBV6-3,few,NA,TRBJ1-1,CASSYGARGTEAFF,TGTGCCAGCAGTTACGGGGCGCGGGGCACTGAAGCTTTCTTT